These T cell receptor beta chains were read from a single sample in a study of liver allograft versus peripheral blood T cells. TCRdb re-called the reads with MiXCR, one entry per CDR3 protein. The table shows about 2,100 distinct CDR3 sequences, with roughly 15% occurring only once. These receptors were collected from a human patient who had a liver transplant. Among the T cells, some may be from the graft donor. The CDR3 runs from the conserved cysteine through the conserved F or W. D genes are given only for firm matches. Rows give clone size only sometimes, using once, few, many, or a class for an expanded clone.

clone_size: medium-sized
j_call: TRBJ2-1
d_call: TRBD2
v_call: TRBV12-3/TRBV12-4
cdr3_aa: CASTPSPTSGYNEQFF
cdr3_nt: TGTGCCAGTACCCCTTCCCCGACTAGCGGATACAATGAGCAGTTCTTC

clone_size: medium-sized
j_call: TRBJ2-7
d_call: NA
v_call: TRBV12-5
cdr3_aa: CASGSGKFYEQYF
cdr3_nt: TGTGCTAGTGGTTCTGGGAAATTTTACGAGCAGTACTTC

clone_size: NA
j_call: TRBJ1-6
d_call: TRBD1
v_call: TRBV10-3
cdr3_aa: CAIRGTGDNSPLHF
cdr3_nt: TGTGCCATACGTGGAACAGGGGATAATTCACCCCTCCACTTT

clone_size: few
j_call: TRBJ1-5
d_call: NA
v_call: TRBV5-1
cdr3_aa: CASSLGTLRNQPQHF
cdr3_nt: TGCGCCAGCAGCCTAGGGACCCTGCGGAATCAGCCCCAGCATTTT

clone_size: medium-sized
j_call: TRBJ2-3
d_call: TRBD1
v_call: TRBV24-1
cdr3_aa: CATSETGAHPDTQYF
cdr3_nt: TGTGCCACCAGTGAGACAGGGGCCCACCCAGATACGCAGTATTTT

clone_size: large
j_call: TRBJ1-2
d_call: NA
v_call: TRBV9
cdr3_aa: CASSARTRSVYGYTF
cdr3_nt: TGTGCCAGCAGCGCGAGGACACGGTCGGTCTATGGCTACACCTTC

clone_size: few
j_call: TRBJ1-1
d_call: TRBD1
v_call: TRBV9
cdr3_aa: CASSVYRGGDTEAFF
cdr3_nt: TGTGCCAGCAGCGTTTACAGGGGAGGGGACACTGAAGCTTTCTTT

clone_size: medium-sized
j_call: TRBJ1-4
d_call: NA
v_call: TRBV20-1
cdr3_aa: CSARDEFPNEKLFF
cdr3_nt: TGCAGTGCTAGAGACGAGTTTCCCAATGAAAAACTGTTTTTT

clone_size: medium-sized
j_call: TRBJ2-2
d_call: TRBD2
v_call: TRBV3-1
cdr3_aa: CASSQEAGGLPTGELFF
cdr3_nt: TGTGCCAGCAGCCAAGAGGCGGGGGGGCTTCCCACCGGGGAGCTGTTTTTT

clone_size: few
j_call: TRBJ1-1
d_call: NA
v_call: TRBV11-2
cdr3_aa: CASSSGLNTEAFF
cdr3_nt: TGTGCCAGCAGCTCCGGCCTGAACACTGAAGCTTTCTTT

clone_size: medium-sized
j_call: TRBJ2-1
d_call: NA
v_call: TRBV5-4
cdr3_aa: CASSAMGREQFF
cdr3_nt: TGTGCCAGCAGCGCAATGGGGCGGGAGCAGTTCTTC

clone_size: NA
j_call: TRBJ1-1
d_call: TRBD1
v_call: TRBV3-1
cdr3_aa: CASSNRGWTEAFF
cdr3_nt: TGTGCCAGCAGTAACAGGGGGTGGACTGAAGCTTTCTTT

clone_size: medium-sized
j_call: TRBJ1-5
d_call: NA
v_call: TRBV12-3/TRBV12-4
cdr3_aa: CASSFRADQPQHF
cdr3_nt: TGTGCCAGCAGTTTCAGGGCAGATCAGCCCCAGCATTTT

clone_size: medium-sized
j_call: TRBJ1-2
d_call: TRBD1
v_call: TRBV20-1
cdr3_aa: CSARTGSNEGYGYTF
cdr3_nt: TGCAGTGCTCGGACAGGGTCGAATGAGGGCTATGGCTACACCTTC

clone_size: large
j_call: TRBJ1-2
d_call: TRBD1
v_call: TRBV29-1
cdr3_aa: CSVGLTGVNYGYTF
cdr3_nt: TGCAGCGTTGGTTTGACAGGGGTCAACTATGGCTACACCTTC

clone_size: medium-sized
j_call: TRBJ1-4
d_call: NA
v_call: TRBV12-3/TRBV12-4
cdr3_aa: CASSSSFQGPTNEKLFF
cdr3_nt: TGTGCCAGCAGTTCATCCTTCCAGGGGCCTACTAATGAAAAACTGTTTTTT

clone_size: large
j_call: TRBJ1-6
d_call: NA
v_call: TRBV19
cdr3_aa: CASSMGEPPLHF
cdr3_nt: TGTGCCAGTAGTATGGGGGAGCCACCCCTCCACTTT

clone_size: medium-sized
j_call: TRBJ1-2
d_call: NA
v_call: TRBV6-1
cdr3_aa: CASGVSYTF
cdr3_nt: TGTGCCAGCGGTGTGAGTTACACCTTC

clone_size: NA
j_call: TRBJ2-5
d_call: NA
v_call: TRBV6-2/TRBV6-3
cdr3_aa: CASTGGQETQYF
cdr3_nt: TGTGCCAGCACGGGCGGCCAAGAGACCCAGTACTTC

clone_size: medium-sized
j_call: TRBJ1-2
d_call: TRBD1
v_call: TRBV10-3
cdr3_aa: CAIRGTGDNGYTF
cdr3_nt: TGTGCCATACGTGGAACAGGGGATAATGGCTACACCTTC

clone_size: medium-sized
j_call: TRBJ1-5
d_call: NA
v_call: TRBV27
cdr3_aa: CASSPRGYVVVQPQHF
cdr3_nt: TGTGCCAGCAGTCCCCGGGGATACGTGGTTGTACAGCCCCAGCATTTT

clone_size: medium-sized
j_call: TRBJ2-2
d_call: NA
v_call: TRBV12-3/TRBV12-4
cdr3_aa: CASSWATGELFF
cdr3_nt: TGTGCCAGCAGTTGGGCCACCGGGGAGCTGTTTTTT

clone_size: few
j_call: TRBJ2-5
d_call: NA
v_call: TRBV6-5
cdr3_aa: CASSPLRGQETQYF
cdr3_nt: TGTGCCAGCAGTCCCCTCAGGGGCCAAGAGACCCAGTACTTC

clone_size: few
j_call: TRBJ2-5
d_call: NA
v_call: TRBV9
cdr3_aa: CASSRGGRETQYF
cdr3_nt: TGTGCCAGCAGCCGAGGGGGTAGGGAGACCCAGTACTTC

clone_size: many
j_call: TRBJ2-7
d_call: NA
v_call: TRBV2
cdr3_aa: CASSRGGLPSGSGNEQYF
cdr3_nt: TGTGCCAGCAGCCGAGGGGGACTCCCTAGTGGTTCGGGGAACGAGCAGTACTTC

clone_size: large
j_call: TRBJ1-2
d_call: NA
v_call: TRBV18
cdr3_aa: CASSGQTGYYGYTF
cdr3_nt: TGTGCCAGCTCAGGGCAGACAGGCTACTATGGCTACACCTTC

clone_size: many
j_call: TRBJ1-2
d_call: TRBD1
v_call: TRBV2
cdr3_aa: CASRGTGGNYGYTF
cdr3_nt: TGTGCCAGCAGAGGGACAGGGGGAAACTATGGCTACACCTTC

clone_size: medium-sized
j_call: TRBJ2-7
d_call: TRBD1
v_call: TRBV7-9
cdr3_aa: CASSLTGGGSHEQYF
cdr3_nt: TGTGCCAGCAGCTTAACAGGGGGCGGGTCTCACGAGCAGTACTTC

clone_size: medium-sized
j_call: TRBJ1-6
d_call: NA
v_call: TRBV30
cdr3_aa: CAWSVLRDNSPLHF
cdr3_nt: TGTGCCTGGAGTGTGCTGAGGGATAATTCACCCCTCCACTTT

clone_size: medium-sized
j_call: TRBJ1-1
d_call: NA
v_call: TRBV19
cdr3_aa: CASSRDLYLTEAFF
cdr3_nt: TGTGCCAGTTCCAGAGACCTATACCTCACTGAAGCTTTCTTT

clone_size: medium-sized
j_call: TRBJ1-6
d_call: NA
v_call: TRBV27
cdr3_aa: CASSPTRGSYNSPLHF
cdr3_nt: TGTGCCAGCAGCCCGACACGGGGCTCCTATAATTCACCCCTCCACTTT

clone_size: medium-sized
j_call: TRBJ2-1
d_call: NA
v_call: TRBV12-3/TRBV12-4
cdr3_aa: CASSRRNEQFF
cdr3_nt: TGTGCCAGCAGCCGACGGAATGAGCAGTTCTTC

clone_size: medium-sized
j_call: TRBJ2-2
d_call: TRBD1
v_call: TRBV5-4
cdr3_aa: CASSLPGQGRTGELFF
cdr3_nt: TGTGCCAGCAGCTTGCCGGGACAGGGGCGGACCGGGGAGCTGTTTTTT

clone_size: medium-sized
j_call: TRBJ1-5
d_call: TRBD1
v_call: TRBV18
cdr3_aa: CASSWTGPSSNQPQHF
cdr3_nt: TGTGCCAGCTCCTGGACAGGTCCATCTAGCAATCAGCCCCAGCATTTT

clone_size: many
j_call: TRBJ1-1
d_call: NA
v_call: TRBV11-2
cdr3_aa: CASSLEDPTGAFF
cdr3_nt: TGTGCCAGCAGCTTAGAAGACCCCACAGGGGCTTTCTTT

clone_size: medium-sized
j_call: TRBJ1-2
d_call: NA
v_call: TRBV7-9
cdr3_aa: CASSQGTLRGYTF
cdr3_nt: TGTGCCAGCAGCCAGGGGACACTTCGGGGCTACACCTTC

clone_size: medium-sized
j_call: TRBJ1-2
d_call: NA
v_call: TRBV28
cdr3_aa: CASGGYGYTF
cdr3_nt: TGTGCCTCGGGGGGGTATGGCTACACCTTC

clone_size: NA
j_call: TRBJ1-2
d_call: TRBD1
v_call: TRBV6-1
cdr3_aa: CASSTRDRGSGYTF
cdr3_nt: TGTGCCAGCAGTACCCGGGACAGGGGCAGCGGCTACACCTTC

clone_size: medium-sized
j_call: TRBJ1-5
d_call: NA
v_call: TRBV30
cdr3_aa: CAWSLSGFNQPQHF
cdr3_nt: TGTGCCTGGAGTCTATCGGGGTTCAATCAGCCCCAGCATTTT

clone_size: large
j_call: TRBJ2-2
d_call: TRBD1
v_call: TRBV15
cdr3_aa: CATSRVTGGTGELFF
cdr3_nt: TGTGCCACCAGCAGAGTAACAGGGGGCACCGGGGAGCTGTTTTTT

clone_size: medium-sized
j_call: TRBJ1-1
d_call: NA
v_call: TRBV30
cdr3_aa: CAWGDPRMRHTEAFF
cdr3_nt: TGTGCCTGGGGGGACCCCCGGATGCGGCACACTGAAGCTTTCTTT